Presented here are 32 T cell receptor beta chains from one specimen sequenced in a study of blood T cell repertoires in COVID-19. The method was immunoSEQ multiplex PCR; TCRdb's version includes in-frame clones alone and lacks a portion of them. The repertoire includes more than 150,000 clones, around 82% of them detected once, and 9.8% sits in the top ten. Sequencing used peripheral blood. These receptors all come from a woman older than 75 with acute or convalescent COVID-19.

The genes are TRBV6-6 and TRBJ1-1; 9 positions agree with TRBD1. Germline V gives CDR1 MNHNY, CDR2 SVGAGI (reference sequence). V lost 6 bases, J lost 4 bases, and 6 bases stayed unmatched. CDR3 length equals 14 residues. The CDR3: CASSLTGGGTEAFF. CDR3 DNA: TGTGCCAGCAGCCTCACAGGGGGCGGCACTGAAGCTTTCTTT.

The chain is built from TRBV6-2 or TRBV6-3 and TRBJ2-7, with 9 bases fitting TRBD2. The ends lost 6 bases at V and 0 bases at J; junction bases unmatched: 9. Germline V gene data show CDR1 as MNHEY and CDR2 as SVGEGT. The CDR3 is 16 amino acids. For the CDR3, the DNA is TGTGCCAGCAGCCCTTTACGTAGCGGGGGCTCCTACGAGCAGTACTTC. It yields the protein CASSPLRSGGSYEQYF.

The J gene is TRBJ2-5, the V gene TRBV10-3; no firm D call. The germline CDR1 and CDR2 sequences are ENHRY and SYGVKD. The V and J ends lost 4 bases and 5 bases respectively, with 11 bases between them. CDR3 length: 13 residues. CDR3 in DNA: TGTGCCATCAGTGTTGCAACCGGGGAGACCCAGTACTTC. Encoded protein: CAISVATGETQYF.

This chain joins TRBV7-2 and TRBJ1-2, with D perhaps TRBD1 (6 bases). The V end was cut by 3 bases, the J end by 7 bases, with 9 bases between. Germline V CDR1 and CDR2: SGHTA, FQGNSA. The CDR3 runs to 12 residues. CDR3 coding DNA: TGTGCCAGCAGCTTTCCAGGGGTTGGCTACACCTTC. Translated, it gives CASSFPGVGYTF.

The chain carries TRBV6-5 and TRBJ2-7; 13 nucleotides align to TRBD2. CDR1 MNHEY and CDR2 SVGAGI come from the germline V gene. This CDR3 is 14 amino acids long. V lost 6 bases and J lost 5; bases outside the gene matches: 4. The CDR3 DNA is TGTGCCAGCAGAACTAGCGGGAGGGCCCACGAGCAGTACTTC. Protein: CASRTSGRAHEQYF.

The chain recombines TRBV12-5 with TRBJ1-4, with 10 nucleotides matching TRBD1. From germline, CDR1 is LGHNT and CDR2 FRNRAP. This CDR3 comprises 18 residues. V dropped 0 bases and J dropped 7; count of bases not matched to a gene: 11. Here the CDR3 reads CASGLVLGTGDSSEKLFF. The CDR3 DNA sequence: TGTGCTAGTGGTTTGGTACTCGGGACAGGGGACTCAAGTGAAAAACTGTTTTTT.

This chain uses TRBV29-1 with TRBJ1-1; 8 bases line up with TRBD1. CDR3 length equals 13 residues. V shed 7 bases and J 5 bases; nucleotides not matched to a gene: 9. The germline V gene encodes CDR1 SQVTM and CDR2 ANQGSEA. CDR3 sequence (DNA): TGCAGCGCCAATCAGGGGGCGCGGACTGAAGCTTTCTTT. Translation gives CSANQGARTEAFF.

The J gene is TRBJ2-7, the V gene TRBV27; maybe TRBD2 (6 bases). There are 14 residues in the CDR3. Trimming shortened V by 6 bases and J by 4 bases, and 16 bases separated the two germline ends. The V gene's germline CDR1 is MNHEY and CDR2 SMNVEV (reference sequence). The CDR3 reads CASRSRRGSYEQYF. For the CDR3, the DNA is TGTGCCAGCAGAAGTAGGAGGGGATCTTACGAGCAGTACTTC.

CDR3 in amino acids: CASSLFRGAGSPLHF. The DNA for the CDR3 is TGTGCCAGCAGTTTATTTCGGGGGGCAGGGTCACCCCTCCACTTT. The chain uses TRBV27 and TRBJ1-6, with D possibly being TRBD1 (6 bases). CDR1 is MNHEY and CDR2 is SMNVEV in the germline V gene (reference sequence). The V and J ends lost 1 base and 10 bases respectively, with 14 bases between them. This CDR3 comprises 15 residues.

The gene calls are TRBV6-5 and TRBJ2-3, with D possibly TRBD2 on 5 matching bases. V lost 4 bases to trimming and J lost 6 bases, with 14 bases between them. Per germline, CDR1 MNHEY and CDR2 SVGAGI. The CDR3 contains 14 residues. DNA for the CDR3: TGTGCCAGCAGTTCGTTGAGGACGGGGGATACGCAGTATTTT. Protein: CASSSLRTGDTQYF.

In nucleotides, the CDR3 is TGTGCCAGTAGTATAGGGGGACTAGCGGGAGGCGAGACCCAGTACTTC. It encodes CASSIGGLAGGETQYF. The chain combines TRBV19 with TRBJ2-5; 15 nucleotides align to TRBD2. V was pared by 1 base and J by 5 bases, with 2 bases of the junction left unmatched. The CDR3 has 16 residues. Germline V gene lookup returns CDR1 LNHDA and CDR2 SQIVND (reference sequence).

This chain connects TRBV6-5 to TRBJ1-2; a weak D match, TRBD1 (6 bases). V lost 8 bases and J 4 bases, leaving 17 bases between the germline ends. Germline V CDR1 and CDR2: MNHEY, SVGAGI. The CDR3 is 14 amino acids. The CDR3 DNA follows: TGTGCCAGCGCTCAGGGGCAAACCCCCTATGGCTACACCTTC. Amino acids: CASAQGQTPYGYTF.

This clone has just a few counts. This chain links TRBV4-1 with TRBJ1-5; 7 bases align to TRBD1. Germline V gives CDR1 MGHRA, CDR2 YSYEKL. This CDR3 comprises 16 residues. J gave up 1 base and V 4 bases, and 7 bases lay outside the gene matches. CDR3 sequence: CASSLRQGPSNQPQHF. The CDR3 DNA sequence: TGCGCCAGCAGCCTCCGACAGGGCCCCAGCAATCAGCCCCAGCATTTT.

The V call is TRBV10-2, the J call TRBJ2-5; 7 nucleotides line up with TRBD2. V was pared by 10 bases and J by 0 bases, with 11 bases of the junction left unmatched. This CDR3 is built from 15 residues. Germline assignment: CDR1 WSHSY and CDR2 SAAADI. The CDR3 sequence is CATRGFGGYQETQYF. CDR3 sequence (DNA): TGCGCCACCCGGGGGTTCGGGGGGTACCAAGAGACCCAGTACTTC.

This chain joins TRBV9 and TRBJ2-5, with 10 bases matching TRBD1. CDR3 length: 16 amino acids. The ends lost 3 bases at V and 4 bases at J; junction bases unmatched: 9. Germline CDR1 and CDR2: SGDLS and YYNGEE. DNA for the CDR3: TGTGCCAGCAGCGCCCCGGACAGGGGGTCGGGAGAGACCCAGTACTTC. It is translated as CASSAPDRGSGETQYF. The full variable domain, with the rest looked up from reference TRBV9 and TRBJ2-5, is DSGVTQTPKHLITATGQRVTLRCSPRSGDLSVYWYQQSLDQGLQFLIQYYNGEERAKGNILERFSAQQFPDLHSELNLSSLELGDSALYFCASSAPDRGSGETQYFGPGTRLLVL.

The chain employs TRBV18 and TRBJ1-1; D is unresolved. Trimming took 3 bases from V and 1 from J, leaving 12 bases between them. The CDR3 contains 15 residues. Per germline, CDR1 KGHSH and CDR2 LQKENI. The CDR3 loop is CASSPSEERNTEAFF. The CDR3 DNA reads TGTGCCAGCTCACCTTCTGAGGAAAGGAACACTGAAGCTTTCTTT.

The chain links TRBV7-2 to TRBJ1-2; 7 bases agree with TRBD1. The CDR3 totals 17 residues. J lost 0 bases, V lost 5 bases, and 12 bases had no gene match. Germline V lookup: CDR1 SGHTA, CDR2 FQGNSA. CDR3 protein: CASSIRGPVLSNYGYTF. CDR3 in DNA: TGTGCCAGCAGCATTAGGGGGCCTGTTTTGTCTAACTATGGCTACACCTTC.

The CDR3 spells CASSVDIYNEQFF. CDR3 in DNA: TGTGCCAGCAGCGTAGACATTTACAATGAGCAGTTCTTC. This chain joins TRBV9 and TRBJ2-1; no clear D gene. Germline V gives CDR1 SGDLS, CDR2 YYNGEE. The CDR3 runs 13 residues. V shed 0 bases and J shed 4 bases, with 5 bases lying between them. Combining the CDR3 with reference TRBV9 and TRBJ2-1 gives the whole variable domain DSGVTQTPKHLITATGQRVTLRCSPRSGDLSVYWYQQSLDQGLQFLIQYYNGEERAKGNILERFSAQQFPDLHSELNLSSLELGDSALYFCASSVDIYNEQFFGPGTRLTVL.

The rearrangement joins TRBV24-1 to TRBJ2-3; 11 bases agree with TRBD1. The germline gives CDR1 KGHDR, CDR2 SFDVKD. The CDR3 spans 15 residues. V gave up 4 bases and J gave up 7 bases; unmatched junction bases: 6. CDR3 sequence reads: CATSDRDRGGNTQYF. The CDR3 nucleotides are TGTGCCACCAGTGACCGGGACAGGGGGGGTAATACGCAGTATTTT.

The chain combines TRBV29-1 with TRBJ1-4; unclear D gene. The CDR3 is made up of 12 amino acids. The V and J ends lost 4 bases and 8 bases respectively, with 11 bases between them. The germline CDR1 and CDR2 sequences are SQVTM and ANQGSEA. The CDR3 region has the DNA TGCAGCGTTGCTCTATCCGGGGAAAAACTGTTTTTT. Protein sequence: CSVALSGEKLFF. Using reference TRBV29-1 and TRBJ1-4 for the parts outside the CDR3, the full variable domain is SAVISQKPSRDICQRGTSLTIQCQVDSQVTMMFWYRQQPGQSLTLIATANQGSEATYESGFVIDKFPISRPNLTFSTLTVSNMSPEDSSIYLCSVALSGEKLFFGSGTQLSVL.

V usage is TRBV5-1 and J usage is TRBJ2-3, with 8 bases matching TRBD2. Germline CDR1 reads SGHRS; CDR2 reads YFSETQ. CDR3 length: 16 amino acids. V lost 6 bases, J lost 2 bases, and 11 bases stayed unmatched. DNA for the CDR3: TGCGCCAGCACCCCACGCTTAGCGGGACCCACAGATACGCAGTATTTT. It specifies CASTPRLAGPTDTQYF.

The genes are TRBV4-2 and TRBJ1-1; D may be TRBD1 (5 bases). From germline, CDR1 is LGHNA and CDR2 YNFKEQ. This CDR3 region has 16 residues. Trimming took 0 bases from V and 5 from J, leaving 16 bases between them. This CDR3 is CASSQDPQGRRTEAFF. The CDR3 DNA reads TGTGCCAGCAGCCAAGATCCCCAGGGTAGAAGGACTGAAGCTTTCTTT.

J is TRBJ1-1 and V is TRBV5-5; D is ambiguous. The CDR3 consists of 13 residues. The V end was cut by 2 bases, the J end by 5 bases, with 10 bases between. Germline CDR1 is SGHKS and CDR2 is YYEKEE (reference sequence). CDR3: CASSFDPETEAFF. In DNA form, the CDR3 reads TGTGCCAGCAGCTTTGACCCGGAGACTGAAGCTTTCTTT. The full variable domain, completed using reference TRBV5-5 and TRBJ1-1, is DAGVTQSPTHLIKTRGQQVTLRCSPISGHKSVSWYQQVLGQGPQFIFQYYEKEERGRGNFPDRFSARQFPNYSSELNVNALLLGDSALYLCASSFDPETEAFFGQGTRLTVV.

The rearrangement uses TRBV14 and TRBJ2-1; 8 positions match TRBD2. In germline, CDR1 is SGHDN, CDR2 FVKESK. The CDR3 has 17 residues. V was clipped by 1 base and J by 7 bases; unmatched bases: 12. The CDR3 nucleotides read TGTGCCAGCAGCCAAGGCTCTGGCGGGGGGTGGTTGAATGAGCAGTTCTTC. It is translated as CASSQGSGGGWLNEQFF.

V usage is TRBV11-3 and J usage is TRBJ2-3; TRBD2 matches 7 bases. The CDR3 has 14 amino acids. Germline V lookup: CDR1 SGHNT, CDR2 YENEEA. J was trimmed by 1 base and V by 5 bases; bases with no gene match: 3. The CDR3 protein is CASSPRGGTDTQYF. CDR3 in DNA: TGTGCCAGCAGCCCCCGGGGGGGCACAGATACGCAGTATTTT.

This clone has just one count. This sequence joins TRBV13 and TRBJ2-1; D unresolved. Germline V gives CDR1 PRHDT, CDR2 FYEKMQ (reference sequence). Trimming pared 1 base from V and 0 bases from J, leaving 10 bases between. CDR3 length equals 16 residues. The CDR3 here is CASSLAYPSSYNEQFF. In DNA form, the CDR3 reads TGTGCCAGCAGCTTAGCCTACCCGAGCTCCTACAATGAGCAGTTCTTC.

The rearrangement uses TRBV9 and TRBJ2-7, with 8 bases identical to TRBD2. Germline CDR1 reads SGDLS; CDR2 reads YYNGEE. There are 14 residues in the CDR3. With V trimmed by 4 bases and J by 4 bases, 7 bases remained unmatched. The CDR3 bases are TGTGCCAGCAGCCCCGGGAGGGCCGGGTACGAGCAGTACTTC. Its protein is CASSPGRAGYEQYF.

The V and J genes are TRBV5-1 and TRBJ2-2; D call uncertain. Germline V gene data show CDR1 as SGHRS and CDR2 as YFSETQ. The length of the CDR3 is 16 residues. V lost 4 bases and J 0 bases, leaving 13 bases between the germline ends. The CDR3 loop is CASSPRPGSNTGELFF. The CDR3 DNA follows: TGCGCCAGCAGCCCTCGGCCAGGCTCGAACACCGGGGAGCTGTTTTTT.

The V call is TRBV5-4, the J call TRBJ1-1, with 9 bases matching TRBD1. Trimming at V came to 6 bases and at J to 1 base, leaving 4 bases not matched to a gene. Germline V gene data show CDR1 as SGHNT and CDR2 as YYREEE (reference sequence). CDR3 length equals 14 residues. Written as DNA, the CDR3 is TGTGCCAGCACAAAGGACAGGGGGAACACTGAAGCTTTCTTT. Residues: CASTKDRGNTEAFF.

The genes are TRBV5-4 and TRBJ2-1; possible D gene TRBD2, 7 bases. This CDR3 is built from 15 residues. The germline gives CDR1 SGHNT, CDR2 YYREEE (reference sequence). Deletions cut 0 bases from V and 3 bases from J, with 10 bases between. The CDR3 nucleotides are TGTGCCAGCAGCTTGGAGGGGGGGAGCTACAATGAGCAGTTCTTC. This encodes CASSLEGGSYNEQFF.

This clone has more than one count but fewer than ten. V and J are TRBV25-1 and TRBJ2-7; the match to TRBD2 covers 16 bases. V lost 6 bases to trimming and J lost 4 bases; unmatched junction nucleotides: 3. The CDR3 contains 15 residues. The germline CDR1 and CDR2 sequences are MGHDK and SYGVNS. The chain's CDR3 is CASRGLAGGRYEQYF. The CDR3 DNA reads as TGTGCCAGCAGGGGACTAGCGGGGGGGCGGTACGAGCAGTACTTC.

The chain uses TRBV27 and TRBJ1-1; 8 bases map to TRBD1. This CDR3 contains 15 residues. With V trimmed by 7 bases and J by 1 base, 8 bases remained unmatched. Germline V CDR1 and CDR2: MNHEY, SMNVEV (reference sequence). The CDR3 DNA reads as TGTGCCAGCATTTCCCGGACAGGGAAGAACACTGAAGCTTTCTTT. This gives the protein CASISRTGKNTEAFF.